This TCR beta chain was recorded in a study of blood T cell repertoires in COVID-19. The repertoire was sequenced with immunoSEQ multiplex PCR; TCRdb's copy has only in-frame clones and lacks some. This repertoire shows 350,000 or so clones, about 90% found once; its top ten account for roughly 1%. This CDR3 has 16 amino acids. V shed 1 base and J shed 2 bases, with 14 bases lying between them. In germline, CDR1 is SGHNT, CDR2 YYREEE (reference sequence). The chain has TRBV5-4 and TRBJ2-3; tentatively, D is TRBD2 (7 bases). The sequenced sample consisted of PBMCs or T cells enriched from blood (not recorded which). The source of this sequence is a woman between 25 and 40 years old who had recovered from COVID-19. This CDR3 reads CASSLLGGGITDTQYF. CDR3 in DNA: TGTGCCAGCAGCTTGTTGGGAGGGGGAATCACAGATACGCAGTATTTT.